This section outlines one T cell receptor (beta chain) sequence together with its context. No cognate antigen has been identified for it. Per-base quality was not reported, and no clone a single base away is much larger than it. Including cysteine and phenylalanine, the CDR3 has 12 amino acids. Only CDR3 DNA is held: 36 bases, read in frame from base 1. Trimming takes 0 bases from V and 7 bases from J, and the germline ends sit 7 bases apart. CDR1 and CDR2 are read off the germline V gene (reference sequence) as LGHDT and YNNKEL. Whole blood was collected in K2EDTA tubes by collaborating institutions according to the institutions' own protocols. For TCRbeta analysis, collaborators shipped samples as frozen whole blood, isolated PBMCs, or DNA extracted from either of those sample types. The sample belongs to a study of blood T cell repertoires in COVID-19 (dated by TCRdb to 2019 to 2021). Regarding the research as a whole: Collaborator samples came from the United States, Italy and Spain and covered acute and convalescent phases of COVID-19. The prospective study material was composed of cDNA or gDNA derived from T cells, B-cell-depleted T cells, or PBMCs. Deeply sampled blood TCRbeta repertoires from subjects exposed to, actively infected with, or recovered from COVID-19 were included in the dataset. The repertoires were released in a freely available public database meant as a resource for research on the immune response to SARS-CoV-2. The samples were drawn from the first 160 participants of the ongoing ImmuneRACE study and from over 950 subjects provided by 6 global collaborators. Nearly every sample came with metadata listing a de-identified subject ID, COVID-19 status, age in years and sex. Where HLA class I and class II types were available, the types were taken from metadata supplied by the sample provider, not from assay-based typing.

TCRbeta CDR3 regions were amplified from genomic DNA using the immunoSEQ Assay, a bias-controlled multiplex PCR. The original pipeline was this. The number of nucleated cells in each sample was estimated from the amplification of reference gene primers within the assay. To quantify the absolute abundance of each unique TCRbeta CDR3 rearrangement, sequence reads were collapsed and filtered. Productive Simpson clonality was computed per sample as the square root of Simpson's diversity index over productive rearrangements. The immuneACCESS repertoire file appears here via TCRdb, limited to in-frame rearrangements. These files lack a portion of the clones; in checked studies, under half of the deficit traces to unresolved V genes, and the cause of the others is not known. That table supplies the V and J calls and clone size; D and trimming were determined from the DNA. A total of about 200,000 clones appear in this sample, around nine tenths of them only once. The top ten constitute roughly 6% of the sample.

Paper-wide results and their limitations: The quantity of clinical and demographic metadata differed by source and by participant and was supplied without curation.

The sequence was obtained from a man between 35 and 55 years old with active or convalescent COVID-19. The chain employs TRBV3-1 (or the pseudogene TRBV3-2) and TRBJ2-7; no D gene is confidently identified. Sequenced: peripheral blood. CDR3 loop: CASSQDEREQYF. In nucleotides, the sequence is TGTGCCAGCAGCCAAGACGAGAGAGAGCAGTACTTC.